These T cell receptor beta chains were read from a single sample in a study of CD8 T cell repertoires and HIV-1 epitope variants. Profiled with immunoSEQ multiplex PCR; TCRdb holds only in-frame clones, not every one. The sample has 2,500 to 3,500 clones; 69% are singletons. Which antigens these TCRs recognize remains unknown. Sequencing was performed on cultured CD8+ T cells derived from PBMCs. All receptors derive from a male donor with HIV. The CDR3 runs from the conserved cysteine through the conserved F or W. D genes are given only for firm matches. A clone size is listed for some rows: how often the clone was seen (once, few, many), or a class if it is expanded.

size	V	J	D	DNA	CDR3
few	TRBV19	TRBJ1-1	.	TGTGCCAGTATGGGGGGGGTTGAGGCTTTCTTT	CASMGGVEAFF
.	TRBV7-9	TRBJ1-5	.	TGTGCCAGCAGCTTAATTGTAGGGGACAGCAATCAGCCCCAGCATTTT	CASSLIVGDSNQPQHF
.	TRBV30	TRBJ1-5	.	TGTGCCTGGAGTGTACGTGGTCTTCAGCCCCAGCATTTT	CAWSVRGLQPQHF
few	TRBV5-4	TRBJ2-5	.	TGTGCCAGTTGGGACACACAAGAGACCCAGTACTTC	CASWDTQETQYF
.	TRBV27	TRBJ2-7	.	TGTGCCAGCAGTTTATCGTCAGCCGGGTGGTTCTACGAGCAGTACTTC	CASSLSSAGWFYEQYF
.	TRBV7-8	TRBJ2-5	.	TGTGCCAGCAGCTTACAGGGAATGCGGCAAGAGACCCAGTACTTC	CASSLQGMRQETQYF
.	TRBV7-9	TRBJ2-7	TRBD1	TGTGCCAGCAGCTCCCGAGGACAGGGCCCCTACGAGCAGTACTTC	CASSSRGQGPYEQYF
few	TRBV27	TRBJ2-7	.	TGTGCCAGCAGTTTATTGGCAGGGTCCTCCTACGAGCAGTACTTC	CASSLLAGSSYEQYF
.	TRBV7-8	TRBJ2-3	.	TGTGCCAGCAGCTTAGCGAGCGTTGGAGATACGCAGTATTTT	CASSLASVGDTQYF
.	TRBV28	TRBJ2-7	.	TGTGCCAGCAAGAGCTTAACGAGCTCCTACGAGCAGTACTTC	CASKSLTSSYEQYF
.	TRBV6-5	TRBJ1-5	.	TGTGCCAGCAGTTACTCGGGATCGCATCAGCCCCAGCATTTT	CASSYSGSHQPQHF
few	TRBV10-3	TRBJ2-7	TRBD1	TGTGCCACCGGGACAGGCTCCTACGAGCAGTACTTC	CATGTGSYEQYF
medium-sized	TRBV4-2	TRBJ2-7	.	TGTGCCAGCAGCCCTACAGGCGGGCGGGACGAGCAGTACTTC	CASSPTGGRDEQYF
.	TRBV28	TRBJ1-1	.	TGTGCCAGCAATTGGGGGGCGGGTGAAGCTTTCTTT	CASNWGAGEAFF
.	TRBV29-1	TRBJ2-7	TRBD1	TGCAGCCCAGGGGGCTCCTTCTACGAGCAGTACTTC	CSPGGSFYEQYF
.	TRBV27	TRBJ2-1	TRBD2	TGTGCCAGCAGTACGGGACTAGATTACTACAATGAGCAGTTCTTC	CASSTGLDYYNEQFF
once	TRBV4-1	TRBJ2-7	.	TGCGCCAGGTTGGGGACAAGATCCTACGAGCAGTACTTC	CARLGTRSYEQYF
.	TRBV27	TRBJ2-2	TRBD2	TGTGCCAGCAGTGGTTGGGATAGCGGGAGTCCCACCGGGGAGCTGTTTTTT	CASSGWDSGSPTGELFF
.	TRBV5-4	TRBJ2-2	.	TGTGCCAGCAGCCCCGACAGAGCGAACACCGGGGAGCTGTTTTTT	CASSPDRANTGELFF
once	TRBV7-2	TRBJ2-7	TRBD1	TGTGCCAGCAGCCCAGGACAGGGACCACTAGAGCAGTACTTC	CASSPGQGPLEQYF
.	TRBV6-5	TRBJ1-3	.	TGTGCCAGCAGTTACTCGACTGGAAACACCATATATTTT	CASSYSTGNTIYF
once	TRBV6-6	TRBJ2-4	.	TGTGCCAGCAGTTGGGCCCGTCCCAAAAACATTCAGTACTTC	CASSWARPKNIQYF
few	TRBV13	TRBJ1-5	.	TGTGCCAGCAGCTTCCAAAATCAGCCCCAGCATTTT	CASSFQNQPQHF
.	TRBV6-5	TRBJ2-2	TRBD2	TGTGCTAGCAGTTACGGGGGGGCCCCCGGGGAGCTGTTTTTT	CASSYGGAPGELFF
.	TRBV11-2	TRBJ2-5	.	TGTGCCAGCAGCTTAGCAGGGTACGGGGAGACCCAGTACTTC	CASSLAGYGETQYF
.	TRBV19	TRBJ2-1	.	TGTGCCAGTAGAGGGCCTAGCTCCTACAATGAGCAGTTCTTC	CASRGPSSYNEQFF
.	TRBV16	TRBJ1-1	.	TGTGCCAGCAGCCTAAATACTTTGAACACTGAAGCTTTCTTT	CASSLNTLNTEAFF
few	TRBV10-2	TRBJ2-7	.	TGCGCCAGCAGGGGGGGATGGGGCAAGGGTACCTACGAGCAGTACTTC	CASRGGWGKGTYEQYF
.	TRBV5-8	TRBJ2-7	.	TGTGCCAGCAGCTTGGCCGGGGAGGACGAGCAGTACTTC	CASSLAGEDEQYF
.	TRBV18	TRBJ2-5	.	TGTGCCAGCTCACCCGAGGGAGAGACCCAGTACTTC	CASSPEGETQYF
.	TRBV30	TRBJ1-5	.	TGTGCCTGGAGTCCCCTCCCTGCCCAGCCCCAGCATTTT	CAWSPLPAQPQHF
large	TRBV7-8	TRBJ2-1	TRBD1	TGTGCCAGCAGCTTAGCGGGACAGGGCTCCTACAATGAGCAGTTCTTC	CASSLAGQGSYNEQFF
.	TRBV7-8	TRBJ1-4	TRBD1	TGTGCCAGCAGCTCCGGGACAGGAGGGAATGAAAAACTGTTTTTT	CASSSGTGGNEKLFF
few	TRBV5-1	TRBJ2-7	TRBD1	TGCGCCAGCAGCCCTGGGACAGGGCAAAAGCAGTACTTC	CASSPGTGQKQYF
once	TRBV9	TRBJ1-1	TRBD1	TGTGCCAGCAGCGTAGCTACAGGGGATGAAGCTTTCTTT	CASSVATGDEAFF
.	TRBV7-9	TRBJ2-7	.	TGTGCCAGCAGAAGGTTGCACGAGCAGTACTTC	CASRRLHEQYF
.	TRBV6-4	TRBJ1-1	.	TGTGCCAGCAGTGTATCAGGGAGCACTGAAGCTTTCTTT	CASSVSGSTEAFF
few	TRBV29-1	TRBJ2-1	TRBD1	TGCAGCGTTGACCACTGGGACAGGTACAATGAGCAGTTCTTC	CSVDHWDRYNEQFF
.	TRBV19	TRBJ2-2	TRBD1	TGTGCCAGTAGAACAGAGCAGGGGGCCGGCGGGGAGCTGTTTTTT	CASRTEQGAGGELFF
once	TRBV7-2	TRBJ2-7	TRBD1	TGTGCCAGCACCACCGGGACAGGGGCCTACGAGCAGTACTTC	CASTTGTGAYEQYF
.	TRBV11-2	TRBJ2-1	.	TGTGCCTACGGGTCCTACAATGAGCAGTTCTTC	CAYGSYNEQFF
.	TRBV7-2	TRBJ2-1	TRBD2	TGTGCCAGCAGCTCGGGGGGGCCAGTCCATGAGCAGTTCTTC	CASSSGGPVHEQFF
once	TRBV6-5	TRBJ2-1	.	TGTGCCAGCAGTTACACGGGGAATGAGCAGTTCTTC	CASSYTGNEQFF
.	TRBV19	TRBJ2-2	.	TGTGCCACTACCTGGGGGGCCGGGGAGCTGTTTTTT	CATTWGAGELFF
.	TRBV13	TRBJ2-3	TRBD1	TGTGCCAGCAGCTTCTTACCGGACAGGGTTGCGGATACGCAGTATTTT	CASSFLPDRVADTQYF